The 5 T cell receptor beta chains given below trace back to one sample, sequenced in a study of shared clonotypes between healthy human individuals. Using immunoSEQ multiplex PCR, the repertoire was profiled, and TCRdb retains in-frame clones only, with some absent. In the table there are about 2.3 million clones, just over 90% of which are singletons. Sample: naive CD4+ T cells from PBMCs. Sample subset: CD45RA+ positively selected. The receptors here all came from a man aged 18 to 35 in good health. Some clones in this sample may be carry-over from other donors' samples.

This chain uses TRBV7-9 with TRBJ2-3; D gene unclear. The germline gives CDR1 SEHNR, CDR2 FQNEAQ (reference sequence). The CDR3 is made up of 16 amino acids. Deletions cut 4 bases from V and 5 bases from J, with 19 bases between. CDR3 in DNA: TGTGCCAGCAGCTCCCATAATGTTATGTACGGAGATACGCAGTATTTT. It encodes CASSSHNVMYGDTQYF. Together with reference TRBV7-9 and TRBJ2-3, the CDR3 gives the full variable domain: DTGVSQNPRHKITKRGQNVTFRCDPISEHNRLYWYRQTLGQGPEFLTYFQNEAQLEKSRLLSDRFSAERPKGSFSTLEIQRTEQGDSAMYLCASSSHNVMYGDTQYFGPGTRLTVL.

V usage is TRBV2 and J usage is TRBJ2-3, with a tentative D call TRBD2 (5 bases). The germline CDR1 and CDR2 sequences are SNHLY and FYNNEI. This CDR3 has 12 amino acids. V lost 8 bases and J 7 bases, leaving 13 bases between the germline ends. The CDR3 DNA reads TGTGCCAGCGGGGAGCGGACGAATACGCAGTATTTT. Translation gives CASGERTNTQYF.

The count of this clone is one. This chain links TRBV5-1 with TRBJ2-5; D unresolved. Trimming removed 5 bases from V and 2 bases from J, with 10 bases in between. The CDR3 covers 13 residues. Per germline, CDR1 SGHRS and CDR2 YFSETQ. The CDR3 DNA reads as TGCGCCAGCAGAGAGAGCAGTCAAGAGACCCAGTACTTC. Its protein product is CASRESSQETQYF.

The genes are TRBV19 and TRBJ1-4, with D tentatively TRBD1 (5 bases). V lost 3 bases to trimming and J lost 3 bases, with 11 bases between them. The CDR3 is 15 residues long. CDR1 is LNHDA, CDR2 SQIVND, per germline (reference sequence). The chain's CDR3 is CASSMKGTANEKLFF. The CDR3 bases are TGTGCCAGTAGTATGAAGGGGACGGCTAATGAAAAACTGTTTTTT. Supplemented by reference TRBV19 and TRBJ1-4, the full variable domain reads DGGITQSPKYLFRKEGQNVTLSCEQNLNHDAMYWYRQDPGQGLRLIYYSQIVNDFQKGDIAEGYSVSREKKESFPLTVTSAQKNPTAFYLCASSMKGTANEKLFFGSGTQLSVL.

This rearrangement joins TRBV5-1 to TRBJ2-5; 9 nucleotides agree with TRBD2. V dropped 4 bases and J dropped 5; count of bases not matched to a gene: 15. CDR1 SGHRS and CDR2 YFSETQ come from the germline V gene. This CDR3 region has 17 residues. The CDR3 DNA sequence: TGCGCCAGCAGCCCCGGGACTAGCAACCTCCCTGGGGAGACCCAGTACTTC. This translates into CASSPGTSNLPGETQYF.